Below are 19 T cell receptor beta chains sequenced from a single sample in a study of cytomegalovirus exposure and HLA in healthy donors. Primers for the PCR totalled 60 Vbeta and 13 Jbeta. Clones were read by immunoSEQ multiplex PCR, and TCRdb kept only the in-frame ones, dropping some. The data contain about 140,000 clones, approximately 71% of them singletons. The specimen sequenced was PBMCs. The receptors were sampled from a man in his forties in good health and CMV-seronegative.

CDR3 nucleotides: TGTGCCAGCTCACCCGGAGACAGACCATACGAGCAGTACTTC. Its protein product is CASSPGDRPYEQYF. The V gene is TRBV18, the J gene TRBJ2-7; D may be TRBD1 (5 bases). The germline V and J ends were trimmed by 3 bases and 4 bases, with 13 bases remaining between them. This CDR3 comprises 14 residues. Germline CDR1 and CDR2: KGHSH and LQKENI.

This chain uses TRBV29-1 with TRBJ1-3, with D possibly TRBD1 on 6 matching bases. Germline V gene lookup returns CDR1 SQVTM and CDR2 ANQGSEA. This CDR3 has 16 residues. Trimming removed 6 bases at V and 0 bases at J, with 18 bases between. In DNA, the CDR3 is TGCAGCGTGACTACAGGGCCTACCAACTCTGGAAACACCATATATTTT. Its translation is CSVTTGPTNSGNTIYF.

This clone is a singleton in its sample. V and J are TRBV28 and TRBJ2-3, with 8 nucleotides matching TRBD2. The CDR3 contains 18 residues. V was pared by 6 bases and J by 1 base, with 15 bases of the junction left unmatched. Looked up from germline, CDR1 is MDHEN and CDR2 is SYDVKM. CDR3 protein: CASSVLRYISGGTDTQYF. The CDR3 coding sequence is TGTGCCAGCAGCGTACTCCGATACATTAGCGGGGGCACAGATACGCAGTATTTT. Combining the CDR3 with reference TRBV28 and TRBJ2-3 gives the whole variable domain DVKVTQSSRYLVKRTGEKVFLECVQDMDHENMFWYRQDPGLGLRLIYFSYDVKMKEKGDIPEGYSVSREKKERFSLILESASTNQTSMYLCASSVLRYISGGTDTQYFGPGTRLTVL.

This clone was recorded once. The V gene is TRBV19, the J gene TRBJ2-5, with 8 bases aligning to TRBD1. The V segment lost 7 bases and the J segment 7 bases; nucleotides outside the gene matches: 14. Germline V CDR1 and CDR2: LNHDA, SQIVND (reference sequence). The length of the CDR3 is 15 residues. CDR3 amino acids: CASTPDRARDGTQYF. DNA of the CDR3: TGTGCCAGTACCCCGGACAGGGCTCGTGACGGGACCCAGTACTTC. Full variable domain (outside the CDR3, taken from reference TRBV19 and TRBJ2-5): DGGITQSPKYLFRKEGQNVTLSCEQNLNHDAMYWYRQDPGQGLRLIYYSQIVNDFQKGDIAEGYSVSREKKESFPLTVTSAQKNPTAFYLCASTPDRARDGTQYFGPGTRLLVL.

On this clone: Other DNA sequences in the sample encode the same CDR3. V gene TRBV5-8 combines with J gene TRBJ1-2; no clear D. The CDR3 is made up of 13 amino acids. Trimming left V 4 bases short and J 5 bases short, with 12 bases between. CDR1 and CDR2 (germline): SGHTS, YDEGEE. The CDR3 protein is CASSEGRNYGYTF. In DNA, the CDR3 is TGTGCCAGCAGCGAGGGCAGAAATTATGGCTACACCTTC. The full variable domain, with the rest looked up from reference TRBV5-8 and TRBJ1-2, is EAGVTQSPTHLIKTRGQQATLRCSPISGHTSVYWYQQALGLGLQFLLWYDEGEERNRGNFPPRFSGRQFPNYSSELNVNALELEDSALYLCASSEGRNYGYTFGSGTRLTVV.

The chain links TRBV19 to TRBJ1-5; D is perhaps TRBD1 (6 bases). V dropped 4 bases and J dropped 5 bases, with 15 bases sitting between them. The CDR3 has 15 amino acids. Germline lookup yields CDR1 LNHDA and CDR2 SQIVND (reference sequence). CDR3 region: CASSKSGTRDQPQHF. CDR3 bases: TGTGCCAGTAGTAAATCCGGGACAAGGGATCAGCCCCAGCATTTT.

V is TRBV4-1 and J is TRBJ2-3, with 13 bases fitting TRBD2. CDR1 and CDR2 from the germline V gene are MGHRA and YSYEKL. The junction had 7 bases not matched to a gene; V was cut back by 4 bases and J by 6 bases. The CDR3 runs 16 residues. CDR3 region: CASSPFGTSGNDTQYF. The DNA for the CDR3 is TGCGCCAGCAGCCCTTTCGGGACTAGCGGGAACGATACGCAGTATTTT.

This clone was seen a single time. V gene TRBV11-2 combines with J gene TRBJ2-1, with D uncertain. The germline V gene has CDR1 SGHAT and CDR2 FQNNGV. V was cut by 2 bases and J by 12 bases, with 8 bases left in between. The CDR3 length is 11 residues. CDR3 sequence: CASSLRSGQFF. CDR3 sequence (DNA): TGTGCCAGCAGCTTAAGGTCAGGGCAGTTCTTC.

The chain joins TRBV29-1 to TRBJ1-1; no firm D call. This CDR3 contains 13 residues. CDR1 and CDR2 (germline): SQVTM, ANQGSEA. The V and J ends lost 5 bases and 4 bases respectively, with 14 bases between them. CDR3 sequence: CSVFPGRSTEAFF. CDR3 DNA: TGCAGCGTTTTCCCCGGCAGGTCCACTGAAGCTTTCTTT.

This chain uses TRBV28 with TRBJ1-5, with TRBD1 identical over 7 bases. V gave up 5 bases and J gave up 5 bases; unmatched junction bases: 9. The CDR3 is 15 amino acids. Germline V gene lookup returns CDR1 MDHEN and CDR2 SYDVKM. CDR3 sequence reads: CASSEGYRGYQPQHF. The CDR3 nucleotides read TGTGCCAGCAGTGAGGGATACAGGGGTTATCAGCCCCAGCATTTT.

This clone came up a few times. V usage is TRBV9 and J usage is TRBJ2-5; TRBD1 matches at 7 bases. The V and J ends lost 4 bases and 1 base, in that order; junction bases with no gene match: 7. The CDR3 runs to 15 residues. CDR1 SGDLS and CDR2 YYNGEE come from the germline V gene. The CDR3 spells CASSPRTGLQETQYF. Here the CDR3 DNA reads TGTGCCAGCAGCCCGAGGACAGGCCTCCAAGAGACCCAGTACTTC. Combining the CDR3 with reference TRBV9 and TRBJ2-5 gives the whole variable domain DSGVTQTPKHLITATGQRVTLRCSPRSGDLSVYWYQQSLDQGLQFLIQYYNGEERAKGNILERFSAQQFPDLHSELNLSSLELGDSALYFCASSPRTGLQETQYFGPGTRLLVL.

The V call is TRBV7-8, the J call TRBJ2-3; TRBD1 aligns across 8 bases. The CDR3 runs 13 residues. The germline CDR1 and CDR2 sequences are SGHVS and FQNEAQ. J lost 4 bases, V lost 8 bases, and 5 bases had no gene match. CDR3 region: CASRDRIPDTQYF. The CDR3 DNA is TGTGCCAGCCGGGACAGGATCCCAGATACGCAGTATTTT.

The chain employs TRBV18 and TRBJ2-3; 11 bases are a match to TRBD2. The germline gives CDR1 KGHSH, CDR2 LQKENI. V shed 2 bases, J shed 4 bases, and the junction held 5 bases outside the gene matches. The CDR3 spans 16 residues. The CDR3 coding sequence is TGTGCCAGCTCACCATTAGCGGGGGGGCAAGCAGATACGCAGTATTTT. Its protein product is CASSPLAGGQADTQYF.

The chain uses TRBV11-1 and TRBJ1-1; D is perhaps TRBD1 (5 bases). This CDR3 has 17 amino acids. The ends were cut back, 5 bases at V and 5 bases at J, with 24 bases in the middle. Germline-derived CDR1 and CDR2 are SGHAT and FQDESV (reference sequence). The CDR3 bases are TGTGCCAGCAGCCAGACGAAAGCAGGGAATTTGAGAACTGAAGCTTTCTTT. It encodes CASSQTKAGNLRTEAFF.

This clone was counted a few times. The V and J genes are TRBV6-5 and TRBJ1-5, with a possible D match to TRBD1 (6 bases). The germline gives CDR1 MNHEY, CDR2 SVGAGI. The CDR3 runs 15 residues. V lost 5 bases and J 4 bases, leaving 15 bases between the germline ends. DNA for the CDR3: TGTGCCAGCAGTCCGTCACGGGGGGCGAATCAGCCCCAGCATTTT. It translates to CASSPSRGANQPQHF.

J is TRBJ2-1 and V is TRBV4-3; the D is unclear. V shed 6 bases and J shed 3 bases, with 9 bases lying between them. Looked up from germline, CDR1 is LGHNA and CDR2 is YSLEER. CDR3 length: 13 amino acids. DNA of the CDR3: TGCGCCAGCAGTCGAACCTACTACAATGAGCAGTTCTTC. Translation: CASSRTYYNEQFF.

CDR3 region: CASSPGQDSPLHF. DNA of the CDR3: TGTGCCAGCAGCCCGGGACAGGACTCACCCCTCCACTTT. The rearrangement joins TRBV11-2 to TRBJ1-6; the match to TRBD1 covers 8 bases. V shed 5 bases, J shed 10 bases, and the junction held 4 bases outside the gene matches. Germline V gene data show CDR1 as SGHAT and CDR2 as FQNNGV. The CDR3 loop spans 13 amino acids.

On this clone itself: Other DNA sequences in the sample encode the same CDR3. The gene calls are TRBV9 and TRBJ2-3; TRBD2 matches at 9 bases. The CDR3 consists of 15 residues. The germline V gene encodes CDR1 SGDLS and CDR2 YYNGEE. The J segment lost 0 bases and the V segment lost 4 bases, leaving 3 bases of the junction unmatched. DNA for the CDR3: TGTGCCAGCAGCACAGCGGGGGGTAGCACAGATACGCAGTATTTT. Residues: CASSTAGGSTDTQYF.

This sequence joins TRBV4-1 and TRBJ2-1, with D perhaps TRBD1 (6 bases). V dropped 1 base and J dropped 7 bases, with 14 bases sitting between them. The CDR3 is 15 residues long. Germline V gene sequence: CDR1 MGHRA, CDR2 YSYEKL. The CDR3 nucleotides are TGCGCCAGCAGCCAAGTGAGGAACAGGGAAAATGAGCAGTTCTTC. Translated, it gives CASSQVRNRENEQFF.